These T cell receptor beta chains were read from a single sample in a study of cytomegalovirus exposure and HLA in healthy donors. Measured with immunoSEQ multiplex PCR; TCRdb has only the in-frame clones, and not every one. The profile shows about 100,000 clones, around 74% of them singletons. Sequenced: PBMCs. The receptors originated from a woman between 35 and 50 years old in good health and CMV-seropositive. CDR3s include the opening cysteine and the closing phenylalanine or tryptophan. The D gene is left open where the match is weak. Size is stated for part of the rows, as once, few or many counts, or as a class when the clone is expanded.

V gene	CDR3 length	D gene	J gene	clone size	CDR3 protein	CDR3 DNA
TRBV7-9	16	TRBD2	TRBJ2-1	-	CASSVREREGYNEQFF	TGTGCCAGCAGCGTGAGAGAGCGGGAGGGATACAATGAGCAGTTCTTC
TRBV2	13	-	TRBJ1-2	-	CASTGRGGAGYTF	TGTGCCAGCACCGGACGAGGAGGAGCGGGCTACACCTTC
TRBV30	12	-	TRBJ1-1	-	CAWSVLVTEAFF	TGTGCCTGGAGTGTACTTGTCACTGAAGCTTTCTTT
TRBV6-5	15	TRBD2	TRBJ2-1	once	CASSALAGSDNEQFF	TGTGCCAGCAGTGCACTAGCGGGGAGCGACAATGAGCAGTTCTTC
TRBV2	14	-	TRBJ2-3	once	CASSSTTSTDTQYF	TGTGCCAGCAGTTCTACCACTAGCACAGATACGCAGTATTTT
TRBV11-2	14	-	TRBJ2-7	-	CASSPEYGKYEQYF	TGTGCCAGCAGCCCAGAATACGGGAAGTACGAGCAGTACTTC
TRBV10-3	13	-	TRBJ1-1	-	CAISPRSFTEAFF	TGTGCCATCAGTCCCAGAAGTTTCACTGAAGCTTTCTTT
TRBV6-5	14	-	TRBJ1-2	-	CASSSYREFYGYTF	TGTGCCAGCAGTTCGTACAGGGAGTTCTATGGCTACACCTTC
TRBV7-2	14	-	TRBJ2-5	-	CASSLQGRQETQYF	TGTGCCAGCAGCTTACAAGGGAGGCAAGAGACCCAGTACTTC
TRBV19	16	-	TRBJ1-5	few	CASSIDRRGSNQPQHF	TGTGCCAGTAGTATAGATCGCAGGGGAAGCAATCAGCCCCAGCATTTT
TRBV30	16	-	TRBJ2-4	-	CAWSKRTDILKNIQYF	TGTGCCTGGAGTAAGAGGACAGACATACTCAAAAACATTCAGTACTTC
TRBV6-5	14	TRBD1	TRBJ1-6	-	CASRGQGYDSPLHF	TGTGCCAGCAGAGGACAGGGGTACGATTCACCCCTCCACTTT
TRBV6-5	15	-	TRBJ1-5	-	CASSRGAGANQPQHF	TGTGCCAGCAGCCGTGGGGCAGGGGCGAATCAGCCCCAGCATTTT
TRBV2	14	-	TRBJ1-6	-	CASSVRQFNSPLHF	TGTGCCAGCAGTGTGAGACAGTTTAATTCACCCCTCCACTTT
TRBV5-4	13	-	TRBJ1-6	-	CASSKPGSSPLHF	TGTGCCAGCAGCAAACCGGGAAGTTCACCCCTCCACTTT
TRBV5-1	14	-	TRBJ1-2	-	CASSPHDRNYGYTF	TGCGCCAGCAGCCCACACGACAGGAACTATGGCTACACCTTC
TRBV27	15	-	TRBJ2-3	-	CASTPEGFSTDTQYF	TGTGCCAGCACTCCGGAGGGTTTCAGCACAGATACGCAGTATTTT
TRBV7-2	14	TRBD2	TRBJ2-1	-	CASSFGTSGNEQFF	TGTGCCAGCAGCTTCGGGACTAGCGGGAATGAGCAGTTCTTC
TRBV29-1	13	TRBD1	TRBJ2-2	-	CSVGTGNTGELFF	TGCAGCGTTGGGACAGGTAACACCGGGGAGCTGTTTTTT
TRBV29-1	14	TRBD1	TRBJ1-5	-	CSVSDRGANQPQHF	TGCAGCGTTTCCGACAGGGGGGCTAATCAGCCCCAGCATTTT